Reported below is one T cell receptor beta chain. The sample is drawn from a study of control samples from healthy donors and cancer patients. Using immunoSEQ multiplex PCR, the repertoire was profiled, and TCRdb retains in-frame clones only, with some absent. This sample has tens of thousands of clones, with approximately 87% found just once. Looked up from germline, CDR1 is SGHRS and CDR2 is YFSETQ. Trimming shortened V by 4 bases and J by 2 bases, and 5 bases separated the two germline ends. This CDR3 is 12 amino acids long. The V and J genes are TRBV5-1 and TRBJ2-3; D ambiguous. This receptor was taken from a woman aged 55-75 years with lung cancer. Sequencing input: PBMCs. The CDR3 loop reads CASSRPTDTQYF. CDR3 coding DNA: TGCGCCAGCAGCAGACCCACAGATACGCAGTATTTT.